This TCR beta chain was sequenced for a study of shared clonotypes between healthy human individuals. Clones were read by immunoSEQ multiplex PCR, and TCRdb kept only the in-frame ones, dropping some. The data contain 2 million or so clones, 95% of them singletons. The CDR3 is 15 amino acids. Germline V CDR1 and CDR2: MNHEY, SVGAGI. The V and J ends lost 1 base and 1 base respectively, with 11 bases between them. What was sequenced was naive CD4+ T cells sorted from blood. The subset is: CD45RA+ positively selected. This receptor was taken from a man between 18 and 29 years old in good health. V gene TRBV6-5 combines with J gene TRBJ2-7, with a possible D match to TRBD1 (6 bases). The DNA of the CDR3 is TGTGCCAGCAGTTACTACGGACAGAATTCCTACGAGCAGTACTTC. It codes for CASSYYGQNSYEQYF.